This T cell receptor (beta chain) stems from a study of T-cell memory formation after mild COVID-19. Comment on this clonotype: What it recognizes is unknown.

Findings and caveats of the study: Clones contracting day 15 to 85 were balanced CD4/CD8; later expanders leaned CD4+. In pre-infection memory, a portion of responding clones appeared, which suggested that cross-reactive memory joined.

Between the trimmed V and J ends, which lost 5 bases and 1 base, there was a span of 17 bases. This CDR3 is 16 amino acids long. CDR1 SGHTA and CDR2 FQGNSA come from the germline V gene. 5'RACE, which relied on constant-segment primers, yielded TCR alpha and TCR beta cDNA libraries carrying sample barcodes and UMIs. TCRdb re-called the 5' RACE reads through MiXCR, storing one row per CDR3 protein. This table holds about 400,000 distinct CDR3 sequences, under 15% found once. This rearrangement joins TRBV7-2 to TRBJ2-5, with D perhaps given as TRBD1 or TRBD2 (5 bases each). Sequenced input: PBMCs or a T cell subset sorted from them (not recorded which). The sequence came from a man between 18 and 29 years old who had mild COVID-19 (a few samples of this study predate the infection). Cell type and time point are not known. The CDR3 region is CASSPLARGPQETQYF. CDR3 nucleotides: TGTGCCAGCAGCCCCCTGGCCCGGGGACCCCAAGAGACCCAGTACTTC. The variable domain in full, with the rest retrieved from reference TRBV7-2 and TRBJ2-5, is GAGVSQSPSNKVTEKGKDVELRCDPISGHTALYWYRQSLGQGLEFLIYFQGNSAPDKSGLPSDRFSAERTGGSVSTLTIQRTQQEDSAVYLCASSPLARGPQETQYFGPGTRLLVL.